This T cell receptor (beta chain) stems from a study of cytomegalovirus exposure and HLA in healthy donors. The study's findings and limits: Investigators reported 150 to 200 TCR beta chains as tied to cytomegalovirus.

As regards this clone: Its specificity is not known.

Donors came from a validation cohort of about 110 subjects, distinct from the first 666-subject cohort. TCRdb's copy holds only in-frame clones and misses some; the assay was immunoSEQ multiplex PCR. The sample lists over 200,000 clones; around four fifths were seen once. The CDR3 sequence is 13 residues long. V was trimmed by 1 base and J by 5 bases, leaving 8 bases between them. The germline CDR1 and CDR2 sequences are SGHNT and YENEEA. The TCR originated in a woman under 40 in good health and CMV-seropositive. The source material was PBMCs. The chain recombines TRBV11-3 with TRBJ1-2, with a weak D call TRBD1 (6 bases). CDR3 sequence: CASSLGQAYGYTF. The CDR3 DNA sequence: TGTGCCAGCAGCTTAGGACAGGCATATGGCTACACCTTC.